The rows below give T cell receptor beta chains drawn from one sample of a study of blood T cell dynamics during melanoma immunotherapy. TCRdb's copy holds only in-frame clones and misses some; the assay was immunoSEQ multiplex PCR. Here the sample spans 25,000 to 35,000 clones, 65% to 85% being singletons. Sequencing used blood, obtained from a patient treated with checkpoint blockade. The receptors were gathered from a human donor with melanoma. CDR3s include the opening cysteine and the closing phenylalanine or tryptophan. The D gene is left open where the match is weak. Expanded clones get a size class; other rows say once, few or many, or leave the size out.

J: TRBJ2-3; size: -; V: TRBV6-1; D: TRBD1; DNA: TGTGCCAGCAGTGACCTTCCCGGGACAGGGGGGGATACGCAGTATTTT; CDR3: CASSDLPGTGGDTQYF
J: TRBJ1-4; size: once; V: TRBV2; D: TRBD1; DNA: TGTGCCAGCAGACCGGGACAGGGTCGGGAAAAACTGTTTTTT; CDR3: CASRPGQGREKLFF
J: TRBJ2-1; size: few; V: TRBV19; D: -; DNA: TGTGCCAGTAGCTTACGGAGTGAGCAGTTCTTC; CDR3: CASSLRSEQFF
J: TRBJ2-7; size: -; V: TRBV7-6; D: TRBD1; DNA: TGTGCCAGCAGCTTAGAGGGGACAGTTGCCTACGAGCAGTACTTC; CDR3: CASSLEGTVAYEQYF
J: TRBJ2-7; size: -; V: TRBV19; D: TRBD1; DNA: TGTGCCAGTGGAAGGGGGCGCGTCGACGAGCAGTACTTC; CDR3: CASGRGRVDEQYF
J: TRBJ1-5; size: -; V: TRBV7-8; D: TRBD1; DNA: TGTGCCAGCAGCTTAAGGGACAGCGGTGATCAGCCCCAGCATTTT; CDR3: CASSLRDSGDQPQHF
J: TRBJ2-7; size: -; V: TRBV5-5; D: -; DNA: TGTGCCAGCAGTACCGTTGCCAGGGCGGAGGAGCAGTACTTC; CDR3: CASSTVARAEEQYF
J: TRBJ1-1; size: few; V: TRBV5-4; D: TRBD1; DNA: TGTGCCAGCAGCTTAACAGGGGACGCTGAAGCTTTCTTT; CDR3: CASSLTGDAEAFF
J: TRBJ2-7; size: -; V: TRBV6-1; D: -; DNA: TGTGCCAGCACAGGACACGGGAGCTCCTACGAGCAGTACTTC; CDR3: CASTGHGSSYEQYF
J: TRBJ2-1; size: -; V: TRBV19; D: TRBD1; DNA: TGTGCCAGTAGTATAGATGCATGGACAGGGGGCTACAATGAGCAGTTCTTC; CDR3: CASSIDAWTGGYNEQFF
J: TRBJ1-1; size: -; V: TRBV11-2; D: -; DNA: TGTGCCAGCAGCTTTAGGAGGGACACTGAAGCTTTCTTT; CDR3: CASSFRRDTEAFF
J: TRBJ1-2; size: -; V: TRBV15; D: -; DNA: TGTGCCACCAGCAGAGAACTAAAGTTAGCTAACTATGGCTACACCTTC; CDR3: CATSRELKLANYGYTF
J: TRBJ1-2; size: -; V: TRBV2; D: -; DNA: TGTGCCAGCAGGGGACGAGGACCCTATGGCTACACCTTC; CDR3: CASRGRGPYGYTF
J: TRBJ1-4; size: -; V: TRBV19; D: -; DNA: TGTGCCAGTATGCGGGAAGAAAAACTGTTTTTT; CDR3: CASMREEKLFF
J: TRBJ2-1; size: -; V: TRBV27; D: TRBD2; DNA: TGTGCCAGCAAACTAGCGGGGGGCCCCGGGCAGTTCTTC; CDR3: CASKLAGGPGQFF
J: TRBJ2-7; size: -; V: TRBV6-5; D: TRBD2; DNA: TGTGCCAGCAGCCCTAGACTAGCGGAACCATACGAGCAGTACTTC; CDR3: CASSPRLAEPYEQYF
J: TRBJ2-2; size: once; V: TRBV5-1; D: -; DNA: TGCGCCAGCAGGGGGACGAACACCGGGGAGCTGTTTTTT; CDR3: CASRGTNTGELFF